These T cell receptor beta chains were read from a single sample in a study of CD8+ T cells in alopecia areata. Libraries were prepared by immunoSEQ multiplex PCR; TCRdb keeps only in-frame clonotypes and omits some of them. The sample carries 120,000 or so clones, roughly 55% recorded once. The sequencing here drew on CD4+ T cells sorted from blood, taken at week 4, from a patient treated with tofacitinib. These receptors were taken from a human donor with alopecia areata. Each CDR3 is given with its conserved first and last residue. D genes are given only for firm matches. Some rows mark clone size as missing; the rest say once, few, many or name a class of expanded clone.

TRBV15	.	.	TRBJ1-2	CATSRYLAPGPGRRGYTF	TGTGCCACCAGCCGCTACCTAGCTCCCGGACCAGGACGTCGAGGCTACACCTTC
TRBV23-1	.	.	TRBJ2-2	CVPRRGQPWDNTGELFF	TGCGTCCCGAGGAGGGGGCAGCCGTGGGATAACACCGGGGAGCTGTTTTTT
TRBV15	.	.	TRBJ2-3	CATSRDGKGGDTQYF	TGTGCCACCAGCAGAGATGGGAAAGGGGGAGATACGCAGTATTTT
TRBV2	.	few	TRBJ1-2	CASSILGGPGQPLGGYTF	TGTGCCAGCAGTATTCTTGGCGGACCCGGACAGCCTCTGGGGGGCTACACCTTC
TRBV4-2	.	.	TRBJ1-1	CASSQGQGMNTEAFF	TGTGCCAGCAGCCAAGGGCAGGGAATGAACACTGAAGCTTTCTTT
TRBV28	.	few	TRBJ2-7	CASSSHLTSRDYEQYF	TGTGCCAGCAGCTCACACTTAACTAGCCGGGACTACGAGCAGTACTTC
TRBV7-9	.	.	TRBJ2-7	CASSLESISYEQYF	TGTGCCAGCAGCTTAGAGTCCATATCCTACGAGCAGTACTTC
TRBV29-1	.	.	TRBJ1-2	CSVEPAGYGYTF	TGCAGCGTTGAACCGGCTGGATATGGCTACACCTTC
TRBV19	.	.	TRBJ1-2	CASSMGPSSYTF	TGTGCCAGTAGTATGGGTCCGAGCAGCTACACCTTC
TRBV10-3	.	.	TRBJ2-2	CAISTSGTANTGELFF	TGTGCCATCAGCACATCCGGGACGGCAAACACCGGGGAGCTGTTTTTT
TRBV9	.	.	TRBJ2-3	CASSVAGVGDTQYF	TGTGCCAGCAGCGTAGCGGGGGTCGGAGATACGCAGTATTTT
TRBV5-1	.	.	TRBJ2-2	CASSLGYGDDTGGLFF	TGCGCCAGCAGCTTGGGGTACGGCGATGACACCGGGGGGCTGTTTTTT
TRBV9	.	.	TRBJ1-4	CASSPPTEEKLFF	TGTGCCAGCAGCCCGCCGACAGAGGAAAAACTGTTTTTT
TRBV9	TRBD2	.	TRBJ2-3	CASSFLTSGGADTQYF	TGTGCCAGCAGCTTTCTGACTAGCGGGGGGGCAGATACGCAGTATTTT
TRBV4-1	TRBD1	few	TRBJ1-5	CASSQGTGLYSNQPQHF	TGCGCCAGCAGCCAAGGGACAGGGCTTTATAGCAATCAGCCCCAGCATTTT
TRBV9	TRBD2	few	TRBJ2-1	CASSVLAGAENEQFF	TGTGCCAGCAGCGTTCTAGCGGGGGCCGAGAATGAGCAGTTCTTC
TRBV4-2	.	.	TRBJ1-5	CASSQDFPGEQPQHF	TGTGCCAGCAGCCAAGATTTTCCAGGGGAGCAGCCCCAGCATTTT
TRBV29-1	TRBD1	.	TRBJ2-5	CSGKQQGYQETQYF	TGCAGCGGCAAGCAACAGGGGTACCAAGAGACCCAGTACTTC
TRBV28	TRBD1	few	TRBJ1-2	CASSLTGDYGYTF	TGTGCCAGCAGCCTTACAGGGGACTATGGCTACACCTTC
TRBV29-1	TRBD1	.	TRBJ2-2	CSGKQGASNTGELFF	TGCAGCGGAAAACAGGGGGCCTCGAACACCGGGGAGCTGTTTTTT
TRBV2	TRBD1	once	TRBJ2-1	CASRLYGQGQNEQFF	TGTGCCAGCAGGTTGTACGGACAGGGCCAAAATGAGCAGTTCTTC
TRBV29-1	TRBD1	few	TRBJ1-5	CSVEGQGVNQPQHF	TGCAGCGTTGAGGGACAGGGAGTTAATCAGCCCCAGCATTTT
TRBV7-3	.	once	TRBJ2-5	CASSLTRQETQYF	TGTGCCAGCAGCCTGACCCGACAAGAGACCCAGTACTTC
TRBV4-3	.	.	TRBJ2-1	CASSQEGQGPYNEQFF	TGCGCCAGCAGCCAAGAAGGCCAGGGTCCCTACAATGAGCAGTTCTTC
TRBV18	.	.	TRBJ2-1	CASSPLFRGVYNEQFF	TGTGCCAGCTCACCACTTTTCAGGGGAGTCTACAATGAGCAGTTCTTC
TRBV2	TRBD1	.	TRBJ2-1	CASSSSGDRSYNEQFF	TGTGCCAGCAGTTCCTCTGGGGACAGGTCCTACAATGAGCAGTTCTTC
TRBV10-3	.	.	TRBJ2-7	CAISGQGKYEQYF	TGTGCCATCAGTGGGCAGGGAAAATACGAGCAGTACTTC